These 19 T cell receptor beta chains share one sample of origin, sequenced in a study of CD8 T cells in ankylosing spondylitis. TCRdb independently ran MiXCR on the 5' RACE reads; one entry per CDR3 protein. The sample has under 450,000 distinct CDR3 sequences, 20% to 25% seen once. The sequenced sample consisted of blood, either unsorted or a sorted T cell fraction (not recorded which). Receptor source: a male donor with ankylosing spondylitis or in good health (not recorded which).

A few counts support this clonotype. The chain has TRBV29-1 and TRBJ2-5; D remains ambiguous. Germline lookup yields CDR1 SQVTM and CDR2 ANQGSEA. Trimming pared 3 bases from V and 3 bases from J, leaving 8 bases between. The CDR3 sequence is 12 residues long. The DNA of the CDR3 is TGCAGCGTTGAGGCCGGAGAAGAGACCCAGTACTTC. This codes for CSVEAGEETQYF.

This clonotype was picked up a small number of times. This chain links TRBV20-1 with TRBJ2-1; D not resolved. V was shortened by 6 bases and J by 0 bases, with 9 bases between the two germline ends. CDR1 is DFQATT and CDR2 is SNEGSKA in the germline V gene (reference sequence). This CDR3 comprises 13 residues. The CDR3 nucleotides read TGCAGTGCGTACATACGCTCCTACAATGAGCAGTTCTTC. It codes for CSAYIRSYNEQFF.

The chain is built from TRBV6-6 and TRBJ2-1; D remains ambiguous. The V end lost 7 bases, the J end lost 0 bases, and 7 bases lay between the germline ends. Germline V gives CDR1 MNHNY, CDR2 SVGAGI (reference sequence). The CDR3 extends over 13 amino acids. The CDR3 region is CASKSSSYNEQFF. Here the CDR3 DNA reads TGTGCCAGCAAGTCGAGCTCCTACAATGAGCAGTTCTTC.

V is TRBV11-2 and J is TRBJ2-1; no definite D call. The germline V gene has CDR1 SGHAT and CDR2 FQNNGV. Trimming cost V 1 base and J 0 bases, with 7 bases left between them. The CDR3 is 15 residues long. The CDR3 sequence: CASSLVMSSYNEQFF. Here the CDR3 DNA reads TGTGCCAGCAGCTTAGTTATGAGCTCCTACAATGAGCAGTTCTTC. The full variable domain, in which reference TRBV11-2 and TRBJ2-1 provide the parts outside the CDR3, is EAGVAQSPRYKIIEKRQSVAFWCNPISGHATLYWYQQILGQGPKLLIQFQNNGVVDDSQLPKDRFSAERLKGVDSTLKIQPAKLEDSAVYLCASSLVMSSYNEQFFGPGTRLTVL.

The chain recombines TRBV30 with TRBJ2-1, with 13 bases fitting TRBD2. The CDR3 runs 15 residues. After removal of 4 bases from V and 4 bases from J, the junction contained 4 bases not matched to a gene. Germline-derived CDR1 and CDR2 are GTSNPN and SVGIG (reference sequence). The DNA for the CDR3 is TGTGCCTGGAATTCACTAGCGGGGGGGTACAATGAGCAGTTCTTC. Protein sequence: CAWNSLAGGYNEQFF.

A few counts support this clonotype. This chain joins TRBV7-9 and TRBJ2-1; 11 bases match TRBD2. Germline CDR1 is SEHNR and CDR2 is FQNEAQ (reference sequence). V lost 4 bases and J lost 3; bases outside the gene matches: 5. The CDR3 is made up of 16 amino acids. CDR3 nucleotide sequence: TGTGCCAGCAGCTCACTAGCGGGGGTGATCTACAATGAGCAGTTCTTC. Its protein product is CASSSLAGVIYNEQFF.

This chain links TRBV7-9 with TRBJ2-1, with TRBD1 matching 8 bases. This CDR3 spans 16 amino acids. J was trimmed by 6 bases and V by 1 base; bases with no gene match: 8. Looked up from germline, CDR1 is SEHNR and CDR2 is FQNEAQ (reference sequence). The CDR3 region is CASSLGLGQATNEQFF. The CDR3 DNA reads TGTGCCAGCAGCTTAGGTCTGGGACAGGCTACCAATGAGCAGTTCTTC. The full variable domain, completed using reference TRBV7-9 and TRBJ2-1, is DTGVSQNPRHKITKRGQNVTFRCDPISEHNRLYWYRQTLGQGPEFLTYFQNEAQLEKSRLLSDRFSAERPKGSFSTLEIQRTEQGDSAMYLCASSLGLGQATNEQFFGPGTRLTVL.

This clonotype was observed many times. This chain uses TRBV20-1 with TRBJ1-6; D not certain. The CDR3 covers 18 residues. Trimming took 0 bases from V and 0 from J, leaving 15 bases between them. Germline-derived CDR1 and CDR2 are DFQATT and SNEGSKA (reference sequence). The CDR3, as DNA: TGCAGTGCTAGAGATCCTATTTCGTCGAGCTCCTATAATTCACCCCTCCACTTT. It codes for CSARDPISSSSYNSPLHF.

The chain combines TRBV28 with TRBJ2-5; D is possibly TRBD1 (6 bases). Looked up from germline, CDR1 is MDHEN and CDR2 is SYDVKM. V was clipped by 7 bases and J by 1 base, with 13 bases between them. This CDR3 has 14 amino acids. CDR3 in amino acids: CASTVRGIQETQYF. The CDR3 DNA reads as TGTGCCAGCACGGTCAGGGGAATCCAAGAGACCCAGTACTTC. Full variable domain (rest looked up from reference TRBV28 and TRBJ2-5): DVKVTQSSRYLVKRTGEKVFLECVQDMDHENMFWYRQDPGLGLRLIYFSYDVKMKEKGDIPEGYSVSREKKERFSLILESASTNQTSMYLCASTVRGIQETQYFGPGTRLLVL.

This clonotype was counted a few times. The chain employs TRBV28 and TRBJ2-5, with TRBD1 matching over 8 bases. J was trimmed by 5 bases and V by 4 bases; bases with no gene match: 6. The CDR3 contains 14 residues. The V gene's germline CDR1 is MDHEN and CDR2 SYDVKM. The CDR3 region has the DNA TGTGCCAGCAGTTCGCGGACAGGGTGGGAGACCCAGTACTTC. It specifies CASSSRTGWETQYF.

This clonotype was observed a handful of times. The J gene is TRBJ2-7, the V gene TRBV28; D uncertain. Trimming took 4 bases from V and 4 from J, leaving 14 bases between them. This CDR3 is built from 14 residues. Germline values: CDR1 MDHEN, CDR2 SYDVKM. This CDR3 is CASSSILGPYEQYF. The CDR3 DNA reads TGTGCCAGCAGTTCCATTTTAGGGCCATACGAGCAGTACTTC.

CDR3 DNA: TGCGCCAGCACCGGGGGAACCTACGAGCAGTACTTC. Translating it yields CASTGGTYEQYF. The chain couples TRBV5-1 to TRBJ2-7, with D maybe TRBD2 (6 bases). The germline CDR1 and CDR2 sequences are SGHRS and YFSETQ. V was trimmed by 6 bases and J by 2 bases, leaving 9 bases between them. This CDR3 comprises 12 residues.

The V call is TRBV4-1, the J call TRBJ2-5, with 8 positions matching TRBD2. CDR1 and CDR2 from the germline V gene are MGHRA and YSYEKL. With 2 bases clipped from V and 2 bases from J, the junction kept 10 bases outside the gene matches. The CDR3 spans 17 residues. The CDR3 loop reads CASSQLTSGESQETQYF. The CDR3 DNA sequence: TGCGCCAGCAGCCAACTCACTAGCGGAGAAAGTCAAGAGACCCAGTACTTC.

This clonotype was observed at least ten times. V usage is TRBV21-1 and J usage is TRBJ1-1; the D call in the table, TRBD1, was not verified against the DNA. TRBV21-1 is termed a pseudogene. This CDR3 has 17 amino acids. The CDR3, as DNA: TGTGCCAGCAATAACCACGGGACAGGGGGCTCTAACACTGAAGCTTTCTTT. Translated, it gives CASNNHGTGGSNTEAFF.

The V and J genes are TRBV20-1 and TRBJ2-7; 8 bases are shared with TRBD1. The germline gives CDR1 DFQATT, CDR2 SNEGSKA (reference sequence). Germline trimming cut 5 bases from V and 5 bases from J; bases unmatched to any gene: 8. CDR3 length: 13 residues. CDR3 sequence: CSAPTGEFDEQYF. CDR3 coding DNA: TGCAGTGCTCCGACAGGGGAATTCGACGAGCAGTACTTC.

V gene TRBV7-9 combines with J gene TRBJ1-2; TRBD1 aligns across 10 bases. The V gene's germline CDR1 is SEHNR and CDR2 FQNEAQ (reference sequence). Trimming removed 3 bases from V and 4 bases from J; junction bases left unmatched: 5. This CDR3 spans 15 amino acids. This CDR3 reads CASSLGTGDRYGYTF. The CDR3 nucleotides read TGTGCCAGCAGCTTGGGGACAGGGGATCGCTATGGCTACACCTTC.

This clonotype was observed a handful of times. V gene TRBV7-9 combines with J gene TRBJ2-3; a weak D match, TRBD2 (6 bases). Per germline, CDR1 SEHNR and CDR2 FQNEAQ (reference sequence). V was cut by 6 bases and J by 2 bases, with 21 bases left in between. There are 17 residues in the CDR3. The CDR3 sequence is CASSTILGGADTDTQYF. The CDR3 DNA follows: TGTGCCAGCAGTACTATTCTGGGCGGGGCGGACACAGATACGCAGTATTTT.

In this sample, this clonotype turned up a few times. The chain is built from TRBV28 and TRBJ2-1; D remains unclear. The CDR3 runs 14 residues. Deletions cut 5 bases from V and 0 bases from J, with 8 bases between. Looked up from germline, CDR1 is MDHEN and CDR2 is SYDVKM. CDR3 coding DNA: TGTGCCAGCAGTACCATAGACTCCTACAATGAGCAGTTCTTC. Amino acids: CASSTIDSYNEQFF.

The chain recombines TRBV10-3 with TRBJ1-1; no firm D call. The CDR3 extends over 14 amino acids. The germline gives CDR1 ENHRY, CDR2 SYGVKD. The V end was cut by 2 bases, the J end by 1 base, with 8 bases between. As DNA, the CDR3 is TGTGCCATCAGTGAGACACTCCAGAACACTGAAGCTTTCTTT. Residues: CAISETLQNTEAFF.